This TCR beta chain stems from a study of shared clonotypes between healthy human individuals. For the study at large: For every donor, three CD4 naive, three CD4 memory, two CD8 naive and one CD8 memory plates were used. Notes on the study in general: On the whole, naive subsets had larger estimated richness than memory subsets had. The genetic and exposure-history diversity represented was limited by few donors. Across a handful of donors, naive CD4 shared 5% to 6.5%, naive CD8 more than 3%, memory CD4 roughly 2.1%, memory CD8 approximately 0.4%.

In its sample, this clone was seen once. Its antigen is currently unknown. Generated by immunoSEQ multiplex PCR, the TCRdb table keeps only in-frame clones and is missing some. The sample has about 110,000 clones; approximately 65% are singletons. The CDR3 extends over 13 amino acids. Germline V lookup: CDR1 SEHNR, CDR2 FQNEAQ (reference sequence). Trimming removed 1 base from V and 5 bases from J, with 8 bases in between. Sequenced sample: memory CD8+ T cells sorted from blood. Subset denoted: CD45RO+ cells pooled with CCR7-negative TemRA cells. The receptor was derived from a woman aged 30 to 39 in good health. V is TRBV7-9 and J is TRBJ1-1; D is unclear. This CDR3 reads CASSLVMGTEAFF. CDR3 nucleotides: TGTGCCAGCAGCTTAGTTATGGGTACTGAAGCTTTCTTT. Full variable domain (remainder filled in from reference TRBV7-9 and TRBJ1-1): DTGVSQNPRHKITKRGQNVTFRCDPISEHNRLYWYRQTLGQGPEFLTYFQNEAQLEKSRLLSDRFSAERPKGSFSTLEIQRTEQGDSAMYLCASSLVMGTEAFFGQGTRLTVV.